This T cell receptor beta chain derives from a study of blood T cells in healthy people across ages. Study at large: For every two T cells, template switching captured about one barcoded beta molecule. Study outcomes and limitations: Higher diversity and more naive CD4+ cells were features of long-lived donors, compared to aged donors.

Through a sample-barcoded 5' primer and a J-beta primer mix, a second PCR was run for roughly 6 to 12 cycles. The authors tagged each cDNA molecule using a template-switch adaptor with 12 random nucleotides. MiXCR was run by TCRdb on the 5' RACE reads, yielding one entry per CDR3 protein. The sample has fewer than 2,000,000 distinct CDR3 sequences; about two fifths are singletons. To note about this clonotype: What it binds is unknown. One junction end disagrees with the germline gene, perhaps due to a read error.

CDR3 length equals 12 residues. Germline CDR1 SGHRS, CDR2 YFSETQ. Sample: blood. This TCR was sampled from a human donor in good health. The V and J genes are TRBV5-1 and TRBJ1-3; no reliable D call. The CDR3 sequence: CACSVSGNTIYF. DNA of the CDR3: TGCGCCTGCAGCGTCTCTGGAAACACCATATATTTT. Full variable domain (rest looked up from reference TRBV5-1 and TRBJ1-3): KAGVTQTPRYLIKTRGQQVTLSCSPISGHRSVSWYQQTPGQGLQFLFEYFSETQRNKGNFPGRFSGRQFSNSRSEMNVSTLELGDSALYLCACSVSGNTIYFGEGSWLTVV.